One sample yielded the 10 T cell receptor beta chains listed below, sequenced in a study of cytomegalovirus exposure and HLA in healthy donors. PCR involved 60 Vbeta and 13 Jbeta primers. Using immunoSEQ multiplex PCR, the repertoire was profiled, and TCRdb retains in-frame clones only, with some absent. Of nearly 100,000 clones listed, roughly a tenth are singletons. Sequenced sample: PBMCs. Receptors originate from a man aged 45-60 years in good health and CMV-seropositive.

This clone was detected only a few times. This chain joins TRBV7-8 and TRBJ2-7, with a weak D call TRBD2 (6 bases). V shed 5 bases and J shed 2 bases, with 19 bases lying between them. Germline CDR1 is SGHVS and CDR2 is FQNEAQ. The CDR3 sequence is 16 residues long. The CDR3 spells CASSPPLAGRAYEQYF. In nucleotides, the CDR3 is TGTGCCAGCAGCCCACCACTAGCAGGTCGGGCCTACGAGCAGTACTTC. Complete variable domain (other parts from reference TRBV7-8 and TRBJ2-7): GAGVSQSPRYKVAKRGQDVALRCDPISGHVSLFWYQQALGQGPEFLTYFQNEAQLDKSGLPSDRFFAERPEGSVSTLKIQRTQQEDSAVYLCASSPPLAGRAYEQYFGPGTRLTVT.

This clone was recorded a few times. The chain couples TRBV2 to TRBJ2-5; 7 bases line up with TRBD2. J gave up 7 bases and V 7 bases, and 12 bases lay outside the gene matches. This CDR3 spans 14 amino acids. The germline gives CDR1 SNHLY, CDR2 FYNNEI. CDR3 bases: TGTGCCAGCAATAGGGCTAGCGGATATGGGACCCAGTACTTC. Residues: CASNRASGYGTQYF.

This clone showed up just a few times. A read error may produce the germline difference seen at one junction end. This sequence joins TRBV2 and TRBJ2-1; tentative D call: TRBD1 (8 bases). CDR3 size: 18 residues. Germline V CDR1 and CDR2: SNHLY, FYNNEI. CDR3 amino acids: CASGESGTGFSSYNEQFF. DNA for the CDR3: TGTGCCAGCGGTGAAAGCGGGACAGGTTTTAGCTCCTACAATGAGCAGTTCTTC.

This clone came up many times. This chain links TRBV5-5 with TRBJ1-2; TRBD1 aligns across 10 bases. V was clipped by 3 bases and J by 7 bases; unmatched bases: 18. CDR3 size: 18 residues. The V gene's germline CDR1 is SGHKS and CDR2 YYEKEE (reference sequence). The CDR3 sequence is CASSWGAGTGASRSGYTF. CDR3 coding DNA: TGTGCCAGCAGCTGGGGCGCCGGGACAGGGGCATCTCGTTCTGGCTACACCTTC.

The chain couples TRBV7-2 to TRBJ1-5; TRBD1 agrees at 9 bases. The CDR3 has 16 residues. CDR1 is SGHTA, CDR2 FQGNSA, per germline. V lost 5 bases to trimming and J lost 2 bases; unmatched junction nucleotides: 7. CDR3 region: CASSQAGQGGNQPQHF. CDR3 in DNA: TGTGCCAGCAGCCAGGCGGGACAGGGAGGCAATCAGCCCCAGCATTTT.

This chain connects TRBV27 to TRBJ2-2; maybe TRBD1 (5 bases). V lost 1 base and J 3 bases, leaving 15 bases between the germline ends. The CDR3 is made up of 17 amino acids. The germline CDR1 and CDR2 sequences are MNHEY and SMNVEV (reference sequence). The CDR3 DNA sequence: TGTGCCAGCAGTTTATGGCCAGGCAGGGCGGACACCGGGGAGCTGTTTTTT. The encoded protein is CASSLWPGRADTGELFF.

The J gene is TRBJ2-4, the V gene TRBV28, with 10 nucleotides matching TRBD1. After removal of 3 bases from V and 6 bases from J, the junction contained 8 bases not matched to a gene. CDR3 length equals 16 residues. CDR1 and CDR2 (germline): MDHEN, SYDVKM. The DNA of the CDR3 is TGTGCCAGCAGTTTTACCGGGACAGGGGTTCTAAACATTCAGTACTTC. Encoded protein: CASSFTGTGVLNIQYF.

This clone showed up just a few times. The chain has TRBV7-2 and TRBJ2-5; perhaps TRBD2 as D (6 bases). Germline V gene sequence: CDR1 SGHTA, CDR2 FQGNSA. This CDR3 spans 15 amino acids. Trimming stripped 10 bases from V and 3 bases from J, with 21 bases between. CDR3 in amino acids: CATKAGLFTEETQYF. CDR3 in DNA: TGTGCCACCAAAGCGGGCCTCTTCACGGAAGAGACCCAGTACTTC.

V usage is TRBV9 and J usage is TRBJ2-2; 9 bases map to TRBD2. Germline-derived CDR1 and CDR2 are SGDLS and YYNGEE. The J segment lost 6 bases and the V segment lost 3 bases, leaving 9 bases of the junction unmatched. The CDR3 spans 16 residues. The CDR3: CASSAAIAGVAGELFF. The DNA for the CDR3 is TGTGCCAGCAGCGCAGCCATAGCGGGAGTGGCCGGGGAGCTGTTTTTT. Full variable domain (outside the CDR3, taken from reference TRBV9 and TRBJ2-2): DSGVTQTPKHLITATGQRVTLRCSPRSGDLSVYWYQQSLDQGLQFLIQYYNGEERAKGNILERFSAQQFPDLHSELNLSSLELGDSALYFCASSAAIAGVAGELFFGEGSRLTVL.

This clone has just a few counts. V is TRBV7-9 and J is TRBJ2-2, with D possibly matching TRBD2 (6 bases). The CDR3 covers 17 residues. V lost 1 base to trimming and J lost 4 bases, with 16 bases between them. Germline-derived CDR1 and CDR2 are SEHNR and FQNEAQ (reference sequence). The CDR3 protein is CASSLVSTLALTGELFF. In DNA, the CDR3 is TGTGCCAGCAGCTTAGTCAGTACACTAGCTCTCACCGGGGAGCTGTTTTTT.